This T cell receptor (beta chain) appears in the sequencing data of a study of cytomegalovirus exposure and HLA in healthy donors (dated 2017 in TCRdb). For the wider study: According to an earlier analysis of 550 to 700 of the donors, about 179 million T cells yielded 100 million or so unique TCR beta sequences and about 300 Gb of sequence data. About 300 gigabases of sequencing data and around 80 million unique TCR sequences made up an early release that covered roughly 670 HLA-typed donors. Of the roughly 430 genotyped donors, roughly 80% fell in the genetic ancestry cluster associated with self-reported Caucasian donors. The study aimed to test whether cataloging public T cell receptors could reveal signatures of past pathogen exposure. The study profiled the T cell repertoires of around 700 subjects by immunosequencing and related them to cytomegalovirus serostatus. Along with the 666-subject first cohort, a separate validation cohort of around 120 different subjects was used. To predict cytomegalovirus infection status, the study combined high-throughput TCR immunosequencing, statistical association of individual TCRs with disease status, and machine learning. A later analysis re-examined previously published TCR beta repertoires from several hundred donors and added high-resolution HLA genotyping to investigate patterns of TCR occurrence. In the later analysis, no new phenotypic data were used to find candidate immune exposures; instead, reliance was placed on TCR beta sequences and their occurrence across donors. To decide whether each TCR beta V gene segment behaved as functional or pseudogenic, an earlier analysis of 587 of the donors relied on high-throughput TCR beta sequencing. Alongside the repertoire data, information on donor age, sex, ethnicity and CMV serostatus was compiled. A later genetic analysis took genome-wide SNP genotypes for about 65% of the 666 donors and used that subset as a discovery cohort. Every discovery cohort repertoire had been produced on one sequencing platform. HLA typing covered class I and class II loci at four-digit resolution. The number of donors typed differed by locus, with about 629-630 for A, B, C, DRB1 and DQB1, more than 500 for DQA1, approximately 580 for DPA1, and roughly 450 for DPB1. About five DR-DQ haplotypes were handled as single units for association and clustering, since linkage in the cohort was strong. Among approximately 370 genotyped donors of the cohort, an average of roughly 230,000 unique TCR beta nucleotide sequences was sequenced per donor, of which about 18% were non-productive.

Trimming removed 7 bases from V and 5 bases from J; the gene matches leave 12 bases unexplained. The CDR3 runs 15 residues from the cysteine to the phenylalanine. Only the CDR3 DNA stays, 45 bases, in frame from base 1. CDR1 and CDR2 are drawn from the germline V gene (reference sequence): GTSNPN, SVGIG. The cohort comprised around 700 healthy bone marrow donors. Cohort members were all nominally healthy when sampled, although unrecorded immune exposures were likely present. The donor tested CMV seronegative, placing the donor among the 350 or so seronegative members of the cohort. A peripheral blood sample was provided by each donor, and peripheral blood mononuclear cells were used for TCR beta sequencing. Genomic DNA extraction from the blood cell samples was performed with the Qiagen DNeasy Blood Extraction Kit. A note on this clone: No cognate antigen has been identified for it. No base quality information exists; no much larger clone differs at one position.

The library came from the immunoSEQ multiplex PCR assay. The multiplex PCR relied on a mix of 60 forward primers for TCR Vbeta segments and 13 reverse primers for TCR Jbeta segments. The CDR3 region of rearranged TCR beta genes was amplified from genomic DNA by a multiplex PCR assay. The amplified TCR beta libraries were sequenced on the Illumina HiSeq System as 87-base-pair reads. As for the original processing: A later analysis tallied roughly 80 million unique TCR beta chains across the 666 repertoires, and some 12 million of those chains were shared by two or more donors. A nearest-neighbor algorithm error-corrected the raw reads and collapsed the reads into unique sequences, merging closely related sequences to remove PCR and sequencing errors. To assign V, D and J gene segments, CDR3 sequences were aligned to IMGT reference sequences. For a sequence to be retained, at least a six-nucleotide match to both a V gene segment and a J gene segment was required. A rearrangement counted as productive if the CDR3 had no stop codons and remained in frame with V and J, and every other rearrangement counted as non-productive. CDR3 was defined by IMGT convention, running from the second conserved V-encoded cysteine to the conserved J-encoded phenylalanine. Sequences without an unambiguous match to a single V gene segment were excluded from the earlier analysis of almost 600 of the donors. An earlier analysis of 587 of the donors called V segments functional above 56.7% productive rearrangements and segregating when the between-donor standard deviation exceeded 5%. A statistical classification framework was developed to diagnose cytomegalovirus status using the catalog of TCR beta chain sequences. A later analysis assigned V and J genes by comparing TCR nucleotide sequences with IMGT/GENE-DB human TR gene sequences. A later analysis assigned CDR3 sequences and most-parsimonious VDJ recombination scenarios with the TCRdist pipeline. In a later analysis, every TCR beta chain was defined by the combination of its CDR3 amino acid sequence and its V-gene family, and reads without a unique V-gene family were dropped. In a later analysis, nearly 600 highly shared, low-generation-probability nucleotide sequences were removed to address suspected cross-contamination and a sequencing artifact. In a later analysis, a clonal expansion index for each public chain was calculated from normalized within-repertoire ranks of inferred template counts. In a later analysis, generation probabilities were computed with a VDJ recombination model fitted to out-of-frame rearrangements, and the resulting probabilities were checked against IGoR. In a later analysis, hypergeometric tests were used to score TCR-TCR, TCR-HLA and TCR-CMV co-occurrence, with a repertoire-size bias correction applied to TCR pairs. False discovery rates were estimated in a later analysis by permuting HLA or CMV assignments 20 times. A later analysis grouped co-occurring TCRs with DBSCAN, adding TCRdist sequence similarity when clustering within HLA-allele-positive subsets. Co-occurrence clustering excluded repertoires with fewer than 30,000 or more than 120,000 public chains, plus five with anomalous nucleotide sharing. TCRdb holds this immuneACCESS table with in-frame rearrangements only. Some clones are missing; in checked studies, unresolved V genes explain under half, and the rest has no known cause. V, J and clone size are taken as reported in that table, and D and trimming were inferred from the DNA itself. The sample records about 150,000 clones, approximately 88% of which are singletons. The ten largest account for 0.95% to 1.5% of the sample.

The paper's findings and limits, for the study overall: In a later analysis, TCR association rates were found to vary across HLA loci, with the most associated TCRs seen for DRB1 alleles and the fewest for HLA-C alleles. A further reported finding was that TCR beta sequences accurately predicted the HLA-A and HLA-B alleles for most subjects in the first cohort. For the cohort, immune exposure information was limited to CMV serostatus. Several of the top co-occurrence clusters appeared to be linked to parvovirus B19, influenza, CMV and Epstein-Barr virus, according to a later analysis. Linkage disequilibrium might explain the correlated functional status among segregating V segments, but an unknown experimental factor could not be excluded. It was suggested by the authors that the approach could potentially be generalized to other disease states and immunological phenotypes. When HLA alleles, especially DR and DQ, strongly co-occurred, attributing TCR associations to individual alleles was difficult. Some IMGT-functional V segments, including TRBV6-2 and TRBV6-3, could not be distinguished by the 87-base-pair reads and were therefore excluded. A later genetic analysis associated a missense DCLRE1C variant with V-gene and J-gene trimming of TCR beta chains, and an independent cohort replicated the association. Broadly in line with IMGT annotations, most TCR beta V segments showed up in productive rearrangements about 87% or about 30% of the time in an earlier analysis of 587 of the donors. A later genetic analysis reported fewer N-insertions in productive TCRs among donors in an Asian-associated ancestry cluster than the approximately 670-donor mean. Cytomegalovirus status was reported to be diagnosed by the classifier with high specificity and sensitivity in both the original and validation cohorts. In vitro tests confirmed that a few of the cytomegalovirus-associated TCR beta chains recognize cytomegalovirus antigens. Roughly uniform sequencing depth across donors was assumed in presence/absence analyses, although this assumption may not hold. A group of highly shared sequence variants was considered likely to be a technical artifact of the sequencing pipeline. Because some donors lacked HLA typing at each locus, the association tests relied only on the typed subset. Most CMV-associated TCR beta chains appeared to be HLA-restricted in a later analysis, and the HLA associations seemed to be driven largely by CMV exposure. The cohort was sequenced for TCR beta chains only, and without alpha or paired-chain data the features that could be detected were limited. The study gave a list of around 170 TCR beta chains associated with cytomegalovirus. A later analysis found that HLA-associated TCR beta chains were more clonally expanded and had lower generation probabilities than equally common non-associated chains. A later analysis associated 17,000 or so TCR beta sequences with specific HLA alleles at a false discovery rate of 0.05. Because counts were too low, seventeen rarely observed V segments, including chromosome 9 orphons, were left out of the earlier analysis of 587 of the donors. Most TCR sequences were seen in very few donors, while some public TCRs were found in many individuals.

The sequence was obtained from a boy aged 2 to 10 in good health and CMV-seronegative. This chain joins TRBV30 to TRBJ2-1; the junction holds 9 bases that match TRBD2. Sequenced input: PBMCs. In nucleotide form, the sequence is TGTGCCTTGCTAGCGGGAAACCTGAAAAACAATGAGCAGTTCTTC. Translated, it reads CALLAGNLKNNEQFF.